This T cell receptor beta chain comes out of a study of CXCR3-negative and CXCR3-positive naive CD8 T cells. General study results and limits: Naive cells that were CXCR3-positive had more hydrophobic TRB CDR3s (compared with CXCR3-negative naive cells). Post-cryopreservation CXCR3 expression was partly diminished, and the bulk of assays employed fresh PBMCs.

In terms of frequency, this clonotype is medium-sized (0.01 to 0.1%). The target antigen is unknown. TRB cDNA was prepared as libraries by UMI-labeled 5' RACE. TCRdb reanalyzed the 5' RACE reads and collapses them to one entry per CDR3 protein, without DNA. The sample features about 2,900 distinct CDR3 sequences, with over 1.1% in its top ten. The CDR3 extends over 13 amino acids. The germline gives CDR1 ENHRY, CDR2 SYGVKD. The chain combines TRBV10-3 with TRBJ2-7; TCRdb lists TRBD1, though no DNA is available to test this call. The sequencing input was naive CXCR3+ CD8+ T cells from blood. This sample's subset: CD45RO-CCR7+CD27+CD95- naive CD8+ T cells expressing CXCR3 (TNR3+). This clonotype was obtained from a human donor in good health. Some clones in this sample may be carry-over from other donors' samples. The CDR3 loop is CATRGQGINEQYF.